These 28 T cell receptor beta chains came from one sample sequenced in a study of blood T cell repertoires in COVID-19. The protocol was immunoSEQ multiplex PCR, while the TCRdb copy is restricted to in-frame clones and leaves out a portion. The profile shows about 280,000 clones, around 90% of them singletons. Input material: PBMCs or T cells enriched from blood (not recorded which). The receptor source for this set is a woman between 25 and 40 years old who had recovered from COVID-19.

The CDR3 protein is CASSLRGRGQYGYTF. The CDR3 nucleotides are TGTGCCAGTAGTTTAAGGGGGCGCGGCCAATATGGCTACACCTTC. The chain carries TRBV19 and TRBJ1-2; 7 bases are shared with TRBD1. Germline values: CDR1 LNHDA, CDR2 SQIVND (reference sequence). Unmatched junction bases numbered 11, after V lost 5 bases and J lost 5 bases. The CDR3 runs 15 residues. Full variable domain (rest looked up from reference TRBV19 and TRBJ1-2): DGGITQSPKYLFRKEGQNVTLSCEQNLNHDAMYWYRQDPGQGLRLIYYSQIVNDFQKGDIAEGYSVSREKKESFPLTVTSAQKNPTAFYLCASSLRGRGQYGYTFGSGTRLTVV.

The chain has TRBV5-1 and TRBJ1-2; D not certain. The CDR3 totals 14 residues. Germline V gene data show CDR1 as SGHRS and CDR2 as YFSETQ. Trimming cost V 0 bases and J 8 bases, with 14 bases left between them. The CDR3 loop is CASSLESTGRGYTF. DNA for the CDR3: TGCGCCAGCAGCTTGGAATCCACGGGTCGGGGCTACACCTTC.

This rearrangement joins TRBV28 to TRBJ1-2; D gene unclear. V dropped 1 base and J dropped 4 bases, with 10 bases sitting between them. The CDR3 contains 14 residues. The germline V gene encodes CDR1 MDHEN and CDR2 SYDVKM. The CDR3 nucleotides are TGTGCCAGCAGTTTATCTCGGGTAGGCTATGGCTACACCTTC. As protein: CASSLSRVGYGYTF.

The chain couples TRBV19 to TRBJ2-1, with D maybe TRBD1 (7 bases). Germline V gene data show CDR1 as LNHDA and CDR2 as SQIVND (reference sequence). The CDR3 has 15 amino acids. Trimming removed 9 bases at V and 3 bases at J, with 18 bases between. CDR3 sequence (DNA): TGTGCCAGCCGCCCCAGGGGGGCTGGCTACAATGAGCAGTTCTTC. This sequence encodes CASRPRGAGYNEQFF.

The chain is built from TRBV2 and TRBJ1-1, with a weak D call TRBD1 (6 bases). The CDR3 runs to 16 residues. Germline CDR1 SNHLY, CDR2 FYNNEI. Trimming took 6 bases from V and 1 from J, leaving 18 bases between them. CDR3 amino acids: CASSPKRQGWNTEAFF. CDR3 nucleotides: TGTGCCAGCAGCCCCAAGCGGCAGGGGTGGAACACTGAAGCTTTCTTT.

Note on this clone: Germline is not matched at one junction end, which may reflect a read error. The J gene is TRBJ1-6, the V gene TRBV28, with D possibly being TRBD1 (6 bases). The CDR3 is 18 residues long. CDR1 is MDHEN, CDR2 SYDVKM, per germline. CDR3 region: CASRLWGALSPDNSPLHF. The CDR3 DNA is TGTGCCAGCAGGTTATGGGGGGCGCTGAGCCCGGATAATTCACCCCTCCACTTT.

This chain joins TRBV9 and TRBJ2-3; 9 positions match TRBD2. Germline CDR1 reads SGDLS; CDR2 reads YYNGEE. The CDR3 runs 19 residues. Trimming took 3 bases from V and 2 from J; bases not matched to a gene: 16. CDR3 bases: TGTGCCAGCAGCGCCAGAGTGGCCCTGACTAGCGGACACACAGATACGCAGTATTTT. Translated, it gives CASSARVALTSGHTDTQYF.

The chain carries TRBV3-1 (or the pseudogene TRBV3-2) and TRBJ2-3; D not certain. Germline values: CDR1 LGHDT, CDR2 YNNKEL (reference sequence). The CDR3 is 16 residues long. V shed 4 bases and J shed 0 bases, with 14 bases lying between them. In DNA, the CDR3 is TGTGCCAGCAGCCCCCCCCGAGCCCTTAGCACAGATACGCAGTATTTT. Amino acid sequence: CASSPPRALSTDTQYF.

The V call is TRBV2, the J call TRBJ1-2; 9 nucleotides align to TRBD1. With 8 bases clipped from V and 4 bases from J, the junction kept 2 bases outside the gene matches. Per germline, CDR1 SNHLY and CDR2 FYNNEI. CDR3 length equals 12 residues. This chain's CDR3 is CASGDRVYGYTF. CDR3 coding DNA: TGTGCCAGCGGGGACAGGGTCTATGGCTACACCTTC. Filled out from reference TRBV2 and TRBJ1-2, the complete variable domain reads EPEVTQTPSHQVTQMGQEVILRCVPISNHLYFYWYRQILGQKVEFLVSFYNNEISEKSEIFDDQFSVERPDGSNFTLKIRSTKLEDSAMYFCASGDRVYGYTFGSGTRLTVV.

This chain connects TRBV7-6 to TRBJ1-5; D is ambiguous. Germline CDR1 and CDR2: SGHVS and FNYEAQ. Trimming removed 1 base from V and 0 bases from J, with 10 bases in between. This CDR3 contains 16 residues. The CDR3 region is CASSLEAGYSNQPQHF. The DNA of the CDR3 is TGTGCCAGCAGCTTAGAGGCAGGTTATAGCAATCAGCCCCAGCATTTT.

The gene calls are TRBV15 and TRBJ2-1; TRBD2 matches 9 bases. The CDR3 extends over 18 amino acids. CDR1 and CDR2 (germline): LNHNV, YYDKDF (reference sequence). With 3 bases clipped from V and 7 bases from J, the junction kept 16 bases outside the gene matches. CDR3 sequence (DNA): TGTGCCACCAGCAGGCGAACCTTCCTAGCGGGAAGGGAGAATGAGCAGTTCTTC. As protein: CATSRRTFLAGRENEQFF.

The chain is built from TRBV19 and TRBJ2-1; D ambiguous. The germline V gene has CDR1 LNHDA and CDR2 SQIVND (reference sequence). Between the trimmed V and J ends, which lost 10 bases and 0 bases, there was a span of 13 bases. The CDR3 contains 14 residues. Here the CDR3 reads CATSSRSSYNEQFF. Written as DNA, the CDR3 is TGTGCCACCTCGAGCCGAAGCTCCTACAATGAGCAGTTCTTC.

V usage is TRBV28 and J usage is TRBJ2-1; a weak D match, TRBD1 (5 bases). The ends were cut back, 2 bases at V and 4 bases at J, with 12 bases in the middle. This CDR3 region has 15 residues. Germline V gene data show CDR1 as MDHEN and CDR2 as SYDVKM. The CDR3 nucleotides read TGTGCCAGCAGTTTAAGGCAGGGTGTATACAATGAGCAGTTCTTC. Residues: CASSLRQGVYNEQFF.

The chain joins TRBV5-1 to TRBJ2-7; TRBD2 might be the D (5 bases). Germline assignment: CDR1 SGHRS and CDR2 YFSETQ. The CDR3 is 14 amino acids. Deletions cut 0 bases from V and 6 bases from J, with 13 bases between. The CDR3 coding sequence is TGCGCCAGCAGCTTGGCCATCGGAGGCTCCGAGCAGTACTTC. This translates into CASSLAIGGSEQYF.

The J gene is TRBJ2-5, the V gene TRBV7-5; the table's TRBD2 call for D was not verified on the DNA. TRBV7-5 is annotated as a pseudogene. The CDR3 extends over 14 amino acids. As DNA, the CDR3 is TGTGTCAGAGGCGGCTCGGAGATCCAAGAGACCCAGTACTTC. This gives the protein CVRGGSEIQETQYF.

The J gene is TRBJ2-1, the V gene TRBV3-1 (or the pseudogene TRBV3-2); TRBD2 agrees at 10 bases. The CDR3 is 17 residues long. Germline values: CDR1 LGHDT, CDR2 YNNKEL (reference sequence). Unmatched junction bases numbered 9, after V lost 3 bases and J lost 4 bases. CDR3 residues: CASSQEAGGASYNEQFF. CDR3 in DNA: TGTGCCAGCAGCCAGGAAGCGGGGGGGGCCTCGTACAATGAGCAGTTCTTC.

J is TRBJ2-7 and V is TRBV29-1; TRBD1 matches at 8 bases. V was pared by 6 bases and J by 6 bases, with 10 bases of the junction left unmatched. CDR1 is SQVTM, CDR2 ANQGSEA, per germline. This CDR3 comprises 13 residues. The CDR3: CSVDGQGRGEQYF. As DNA, the CDR3 is TGCAGCGTCGATGGACAGGGAAGGGGCGAGCAGTACTTC.

This clone has more than one count but fewer than ten. The chain links TRBV5-4 to TRBJ1-1; a possible D gene is TRBD1 (5 bases). V gave up 0 bases and J gave up 4 bases, with 16 bases separating them. This CDR3 region has 16 residues. Germline CDR1 is SGHNT and CDR2 is YYREEE (reference sequence). CDR3 sequence reads: CASSLEVSREGTEAFF. DNA of the CDR3: TGTGCCAGCAGCTTGGAGGTTAGCAGGGAAGGCACTGAAGCTTTCTTT.

In this sample, this clone turned up once. The rearrangement joins TRBV11-2 to TRBJ1-2; the match to TRBD1 covers 8 bases. CDR1 and CDR2 (germline): SGHAT, FQNNGV. The CDR3 runs 16 residues. Losses at the gene ends were 4 bases for V and 6 bases for J; bases not matched to a gene: 13. The chain's CDR3 is CASSSRDRTSTDGYTF. For the CDR3, the DNA is TGTGCCAGCAGCTCCCGGGACAGGACCTCAACGGATGGCTACACCTTC.

The DNA for the CDR3 is TGTGCCAGCAGCGCCCTACACGGGGTGTCCCCAGATACGCAGTATTTT. It specifies CASSALHGVSPDTQYF. V gene TRBV9 combines with J gene TRBJ2-3; a weak D match, TRBD2 (5 bases). Germline values: CDR1 SGDLS, CDR2 YYNGEE. CDR3 size: 16 residues. Trimming left V 3 bases short and J 4 bases short, with 18 bases between.

With respect to this clone: The same CDR3 can be traced to other DNA sequences in this sample. The gene calls are TRBV9 and TRBJ1-2, with a weak D call TRBD1 (5 bases). Germline lookup yields CDR1 SGDLS and CDR2 YYNGEE. Trimming removed 0 bases at V and 4 bases at J, with 10 bases between. The CDR3 covers 14 residues. The CDR3 DNA sequence: TGTGCCAGCAGCGTAGGTCAGGGCTCCTATGGCTACACCTTC. It specifies CASSVGQGSYGYTF.

This chain uses TRBV2 with TRBJ1-4, with D possibly being TRBD1 (5 bases). CDR1 and CDR2 (germline): SNHLY, FYNNEI. V was cut by 4 bases and J by 4 bases, with 22 bases left in between. The CDR3 covers 18 residues. CDR3 sequence (DNA): TGTGCCAGCAGTGGGTTGCCGCGGGGGAGAAGTAATAATGAAAAACTGTTTTTT. Its protein is CASSGLPRGRSNNEKLFF.

This clone was counted a single time. The chain uses TRBV2 and TRBJ2-1, with TRBD2 matching over 8 bases. This CDR3 has 14 residues. Germline trimming cut 6 bases from V and 7 bases from J; bases unmatched to any gene: 8. Germline V gene data show CDR1 as SNHLY and CDR2 as FYNNEI. The DNA of the CDR3 is TGTGCCAGCAGCGGACTAGCCGATCTTAATGAGCAGTTCTTC. Protein product: CASSGLADLNEQFF.

The rearrangement uses TRBV5-1 and TRBJ1-6; D remains unclear. Germline CDR1 SGHRS, CDR2 YFSETQ. The length of the CDR3 is 15 residues. V lost 1 base to trimming and J lost 0 bases, with 5 bases between them. In DNA form, the CDR3 reads TGCGCCAGCAGCTTGACAAGCTCCTATAATTCACCCCTCCACTTT. This sequence encodes CASSLTSSYNSPLHF.

This chain joins TRBV24-1 and TRBJ2-1; TRBD2 matches 7 bases. The CDR3 covers 16 residues. The trim removed 0 bases at V and 4 bases at J, leaving 5 bases unmatched. The germline V gene has CDR1 KGHDR and CDR2 SFDVKD. As DNA, the CDR3 is TGTGCCACCAGTGATTTGCGGCGGGGGAATTACAATGAGCAGTTCTTC. Protein: CATSDLRRGNYNEQFF.

This chain links TRBV18 with TRBJ2-7; TRBD1 matches 9 bases. From germline, CDR1 is KGHSH and CDR2 LQKENI. There are 16 residues in the CDR3. The J segment lost 1 base and the V segment lost 3 bases, leaving 7 bases of the junction unmatched. CDR3: CASSPMTGGYSYEQYF. The CDR3 nucleotides are TGTGCCAGCTCACCTATGACAGGGGGGTATTCCTACGAGCAGTACTTC.

In DNA form, the CDR3 reads TGCGCCAGCAGCTTGGTTGCGGAGTATGGCTACACCTTC. Protein: CASSLVAEYGYTF. The V call is TRBV5-1, the J call TRBJ1-2; D call uncertain. V gave up 0 bases and J gave up 5 bases, with 8 bases separating them. The length of the CDR3 is 13 residues. Looked up from germline, CDR1 is SGHRS and CDR2 is YFSETQ.

The V and J genes are TRBV2 and TRBJ1-5, with D possibly being TRBD1 (6 bases). CDR1 and CDR2 from the germline V gene are SNHLY and FYNNEI. The CDR3 length is 12 residues. The ends were cut back, 8 bases at V and 11 bases at J, with 16 bases in the middle. The DNA of the CDR3 is TGTGCCAGCCGAGGGGGACCTTCAGCCCAGCATTTT. This gives the protein CASRGGPSAQHF.